Listed below are T cell receptor beta chains from one sample, sequenced in a study of blood T cell repertoires in COVID-19. Data came from immunoSEQ multiplex PCR; TCRdb stores just in-frame clones and leaves some out. Of 150,000 to 200,000 clones detected, less than 85% appear once; the ten largest clones hold 8% to 11%. The sequencing input was peripheral blood. The origin of the receptors is a woman of 80 years or more with active or convalescent COVID-19. Each CDR3 is given with its conserved first and last residue. A D gene is named only where the DNA matches it firmly. Part of the rows lack a size; the others show once, few, many or a class for expanded clones.

CDR3nt	CDR3aa	len	d_gene	v_gene	abundance	j_gene
TGTGCCAGCGCACCCGGGACTCTAGATCAGCCCCAGCATTTT	CASAPGTLDQPQHF	14	.	TRBV28	.	TRBJ1-5
TGTGCCAGCAGCCGAAAAAGGGACAGCGGTAATGAAAAACTGTTTTTT	CASSRKRDSGNEKLFF	16	TRBD1	TRBV5-4	.	TRBJ1-4
TGTGCCAGTAGTATAGGCGGGGTAACCTACAATGAGCAGTTCTTC	CASSIGGVTYNEQFF	15	.	TRBV19	.	TRBJ2-1
TGTGCCAGCAGTTTCAGGGATGAGACCCAGTACTTC	CASSFRDETQYF	12	.	TRBV28	few	TRBJ2-5
TGTGCCAGCAGTGACTCGGGACTAGCTTCGGGCGAGCAGTACTTC	CASSDSGLASGEQYF	15	TRBD2	TRBV6-1	.	TRBJ2-7
TGTGCCAGCTCACCACCGGCCGGGACCTACGAGCAGTACTTC	CASSPPAGTYEQYF	14	.	TRBV18	.	TRBJ2-7
TGCAGTGCTAGTGGGCCCATCTCCTACGAGCAGTACTTC	CSASGPISYEQYF	13	.	TRBV20-1	.	TRBJ2-7
TGTGCCAGAGACGGGGGGACTTCTGGAAACACCATATATTTT	CARDGGTSGNTIYF	14	.	TRBV30	.	TRBJ1-3
TGTGCCAGCAGACTAGGGGGTAGGAACACTGAAGCTTTCTTT	CASRLGGRNTEAFF	14	.	TRBV6-5	.	TRBJ1-1
TGTGCCAGCAGCCGAGACAGAGGCTACACCTTC	CASSRDRGYTF	11	.	TRBV13	.	TRBJ1-2
TGTGCCAGTATCAAGAACACTGAAGCTTTCTTT	CASIKNTEAFF	11	.	TRBV19	.	TRBJ1-1
TGTGCCAGCAGTAACCAGGGGGTGTCATTGATTTTCTCCTACGAGCAGTACTTC	CASSNQGVSLIFSYEQYF	18	TRBD1	TRBV28	.	TRBJ2-7
TGTGCCAGCAGCTTGATCTCAGGAGGAGGGGAGCAGTACTTC	CASSLISGGGEQYF	14	.	TRBV5-5	.	TRBJ2-7
TGTGCCAGCAGACGGCTAGGGAACACTGAAGCTTTCTTT	CASRRLGNTEAFF	13	.	TRBV6-5	.	TRBJ1-1
TGTGCCAGCAGCCTATTGACAGGGCAAGAGACCCAGTACTTC	CASSLLTGQETQYF	14	TRBD1	TRBV14	.	TRBJ2-5
TGCGCCAGCAGACTCGGACTAGCGGGAGGGCAAGATACGCAGTATTTT	CASRLGLAGGQDTQYF	16	TRBD2	TRBV4-1	few	TRBJ2-3
TGTGCCAGCAGTGGACAGACCCCCGCCGGGGAGCTGTTTTTT	CASSGQTPAGELFF	14	.	TRBV25-1	.	TRBJ2-2
TGTGCCAGTAGCCGGGCGCGGGGGCCCTCCTTGAACACTGAAGCTTTCTTT	CASSRARGPSLNTEAFF	17	.	TRBV19	.	TRBJ1-1
TGTGCCCGCGATACACTTGACAGGGTAAAAAGGCAGTACTTC	CARDTLDRVKRQYF	14	TRBD1	TRBV28	.	TRBJ2-7
TGTGCCAGCATGGGACTAGCGGGAGTGTCTTACAATGAGCAGTTCTTC	CASMGLAGVSYNEQFF	16	TRBD2	TRBV28	.	TRBJ2-1
TGCGCCAGCAGCCCCACAGGGGGCAATACCATGAACACTGAAGCTTTCTTT	CASSPTGGNTMNTEAFF	17	TRBD1	TRBV5-1	.	TRBJ1-1
TGTGCCAGCGCCGGACAGGTTTCCGAAGCTTTCTTT	CASAGQVSEAFF	12	TRBD1	TRBV28	.	TRBJ1-1
TGCGCCAGCAGCAGGGGGACTAGCGGCCAAGAGACCCAGTACTTC	CASSRGTSGQETQYF	15	TRBD2	TRBV5-1	.	TRBJ2-5
TGTGCCAGCTCACCATTCTTGGGAGGTCTTAGCACAGATACGCAGTATTTT	CASSPFLGGLSTDTQYF	17	.	TRBV18	once	TRBJ2-3
TGTGCCAGCAGCTCCAGCCCAGCGGGCAACACCGGGGAGCTGTTTTTT	CASSSSPAGNTGELFF	16	.	TRBV7-7	.	TRBJ2-2
TGCGCCAGCAGCGCTAGCGGGAGGACAGATACGCAGTATTTT	CASSASGRTDTQYF	14	TRBD2	TRBV5-1	.	TRBJ2-3
TGCGCCAGCAGCTTGGGGAGGACCGGGGAGCTGTTTTTT	CASSLGRTGELFF	13	.	TRBV5-1	.	TRBJ2-2
TGTGCCAGCAGCCCGGTGGGCATCACTCCTGGCGAGCAGTACTTC	CASSPVGITPGEQYF	15	.	TRBV5-6	.	TRBJ2-7
TGTGCCAGCAGCTTAGACAGGGGCTTTAGCACAGATACGCAGTATTTT	CASSLDRGFSTDTQYF	16	TRBD1	TRBV7-3	.	TRBJ2-3
TGTGCCAGCAGGCCGACAGGGTACACCGGGGAGCTGTTTTTT	CASRPTGYTGELFF	14	TRBD1	TRBV6-5	.	TRBJ2-2
TGTGCCAGCTCACGCTCCGGGACAGCCTACGAGCAGTACTTC	CASSRSGTAYEQYF	14	TRBD1	TRBV18	.	TRBJ2-7
TGTGCCAGTAGTATCGGACTAGCGAGTTACAATGAGCAGTTCTTC	CASSIGLASYNEQFF	15	TRBD2	TRBV19	once	TRBJ2-1
TGTGCCAGCAGCTTAGGTCTGGGACAGGGCTTGATCTCTGAAGCTTTCTTT	CASSLGLGQGLISEAFF	17	TRBD1	TRBV7-9	.	TRBJ1-1
TGTGCCAGCAGTTCATTCACTTACCCCTCCTATGGCTACACCTTC	CASSSFTYPSYGYTF	15	.	TRBV27	.	TRBJ1-2
TGCGCCAGCAGCTTGGACAGGCCAACGAACACTGAAGCTTTCTTT	CASSLDRPTNTEAFF	15	.	TRBV5-1	.	TRBJ1-1
TGTGCCAGCAGTTTCCTTAATTCACCCCTCCACTTT	CASSFLNSPLHF	12	.	TRBV27	.	TRBJ1-6
TGTGCCACCAGTGATTTACGGGACAGGGGTCTGACAAGCAATCAGCCCCAGCATTTT	CATSDLRDRGLTSNQPQHF	19	TRBD1	TRBV24-1	once	TRBJ1-5
TGTGCCAGCACCCGGAGCAACTATGGCTACACCTTC	CASTRSNYGYTF	12	.	TRBV2	.	TRBJ1-2
TGTGCCAGCAGCTTGGGGGCGGGCACTGAAGCTTTCTTT	CASSLGAGTEAFF	13	.	TRBV11-3	.	TRBJ1-1
TGCGCCAGCAGCTTGGGAGACCTCCTAGCTGAGACCCAGTACTTC	CASSLGDLLAETQYF	15	.	TRBV5-1	.	TRBJ2-5
TGTGCCAGCAGCTTAGGTCCAGGGGAGGCTTTCTTT	CASSLGPGEAFF	12	.	TRBV11-3	.	TRBJ1-1
TGTGCCAGCTCCAGGGGGCAAAGGGAGCCCCAGCATTTT	CASSRGQREPQHF	13	TRBD1	TRBV2	once	TRBJ1-5
TGTGCCAGCAGTTTAAAAGGTTTTTCCAGGGCAAATTCACCCCTCCACTTT	CASSLKGFSRANSPLHF	17	.	TRBV28	.	TRBJ1-6
TGTGCCTGGAGTTACAGGGATGGCTACACCTTC	CAWSYRDGYTF	11	.	TRBV30	.	TRBJ1-2
TGTGCCATCAGTGATGACGGGACAGGGTACTCCTATGGTGGCTACACCTTC	CAISDDGTGYSYGGYTF	17	TRBD1	TRBV10-3	.	TRBJ1-2
TGTGCCTGTTCTCCCGGGGGGCCGAGCACAGATACGCAGTATTTT	CACSPGGPSTDTQYF	15	.	TRBV30	once	TRBJ2-3
TGCGCCAGCAGCTTGGAGGTATTCGGGGAAAAACTGTTTTTT	CASSLEVFGEKLFF	14	.	TRBV5-1	.	TRBJ1-4
TGTGCCAGCAGTGAACGTCGGGAAGCAACTAATGAAAAACTGTTTTTT	CASSERREATNEKLFF	16	.	TRBV2	.	TRBJ1-4
TGTGCCAGCAGTTCAAGGGGCTCCCCGGTGGCTAATGAAAAACTGTTTTTT	CASSSRGSPVANEKLFF	17	.	TRBV7-9	.	TRBJ1-4
TGTGCCAGCAGCCTAACGACAGGGGGAGGCCAGCCCCAGCATTTT	CASSLTTGGGQPQHF	15	TRBD1	TRBV28	.	TRBJ1-5
TGTGCCAGTAGCAGAGCGGTCACAGATACGCAGTATTTT	CASSRAVTDTQYF	13	.	TRBV19	.	TRBJ2-3
TGCGCCAGCAGCTTGTCACAGGGAGTAAGAAATTACCAAGAGACCCAGTACTTC	CASSLSQGVRNYQETQYF	18	.	TRBV5-1	.	TRBJ2-5
TGTGCCAGCCCACCTATCCCGGAGGGTACCCTAGATGAGCAGTTCTTC	CASPPIPEGTLDEQFF	16	.	TRBV28	.	TRBJ2-1
TGTGCCAGCAGGGAGGCGGCAGATACGCAGTATTTT	CASREAADTQYF	12	.	TRBV7-9	.	TRBJ2-3
TGCGCCAGCAGCACGCTGGGGGCAGAGACTGAAGCTTTCTTT	CASSTLGAETEAFF	14	.	TRBV5-1	once	TRBJ1-1
TGCAGTGCTTCCTACACAGATACGCAGTATTTT	CSASYTDTQYF	11	.	TRBV20-1	.	TRBJ2-3
TGTGCCAGCAGCGTATCTCACACACGGAACACTGAAGCTTTCTTT	CASSVSHTRNTEAFF	15	.	TRBV9	few	TRBJ1-1
TGTGCCAGCAGTCCCTCCGGTGGGGGGAGGACTGAAGCTTTCTTT	CASSPSGGGRTEAFF	15	.	TRBV27	.	TRBJ1-1
TGCGCCAGCAGCTTGGGGACCGGGGCAGATACGCAGTATTTT	CASSLGTGADTQYF	14	.	TRBV5-1	.	TRBJ2-3